Following are 14 T cell receptor beta chains from one sample sequenced in a study of shared clonotypes between healthy human individuals. The table came from immunoSEQ multiplex PCR; TCRdb's copy has only in-frame clones and leaves some out. The sample carries hundreds of thousands of clones, approximately 79% recorded once. Specimen: memory CD4+ T cells sorted from blood. Subset meaning: CD45RA-negative fraction. These receptors came from a woman aged 25 to 39 in good health.

The rearrangement uses TRBV27 and TRBJ2-6, with D maybe TRBD1 (5 bases). Germline V gives CDR1 MNHEY, CDR2 SMNVEV (reference sequence). CDR3 length: 18 amino acids. Trimming took 5 bases from V and 5 from J, leaving 22 bases between them. CDR3 DNA: TGTGCCAGCAGTACCCGGTGGCAACAGGATCCTCGGGCCAACGTCCTGACTTTC. This encodes CASSTRWQQDPRANVLTF.

The CDR3: CASSSPGLAGGAIDTQYF. The CDR3 nucleotides are TGTGCCAGCAGTTCCCCGGGACTAGCGGGGGGAGCTATAGATACGCAGTATTTT. The J gene is TRBJ2-3, the V gene TRBV7-6, with TRBD2 matching over 15 bases. J lost 5 bases, V lost 6 bases, and 12 bases had no gene match. CDR3 length equals 18 residues. Germline V gives CDR1 SGHVS, CDR2 FNYEAQ.

On this clone: Other DNA sequences within the sample encode an identical CDR3. The chain carries TRBV11-2 and TRBJ1-2; D call uncertain. Trimming removed 0 bases at V and 8 bases at J, with 7 bases between. CDR3 length: 12 residues. CDR1 is SGHAT, CDR2 FQNNGV, per germline. The CDR3 DNA reads TGTGCCAGCAGCTTAGAAGGCAGGGGCTACACCTTC. Its translation is CASSLEGRGYTF.

This clone appeared a few times. This chain joins TRBV6-6 and TRBJ1-4; D perhaps matches TRBD1 (5 bases). The germline V gene has CDR1 MNHNY and CDR2 SVGAGI (reference sequence). The V end lost 6 bases, the J end lost 8 bases, and 13 bases lay between the germline ends. The CDR3 has 13 residues. CDR3 protein: CASRTERGEKLFF. CDR3 sequence (DNA): TGTGCCAGCAGGACAGAAAGGGGCGAAAAACTGTTTTTT.

The CDR3 DNA is TGTGCCAGCAGTGAAGGGGGACAGGCCGCCGGGGAGCTGTTTTTT. It specifies CASSEGGQAAGELFF. The V gene is TRBV2, the J gene TRBJ2-2, with TRBD1 matching 8 bases. CDR1 SNHLY and CDR2 FYNNEI come from the germline V gene. Unmatched junction bases numbered 4, after V lost 1 base and J lost 6 bases. This CDR3 is 15 amino acids long.

The chain couples TRBV9 to TRBJ2-3, with a tentative D call TRBD2 (5 bases). V was cut by 6 bases and J by 2 bases, with 16 bases left in between. Germline CDR1 is SGDLS and CDR2 is YYNGEE. The CDR3 runs to 15 residues. The CDR3 DNA reads as TGTGCCAGCATCAAGAGGGCGGAGTCCACAGATACGCAGTATTTT. Translation: CASIKRAESTDTQYF.

This clone came up a few times. The chain couples TRBV29-1 to TRBJ2-5; TRBD1 might be the D (8 bases). The V end lost 8 bases, the J end lost 3 bases, and 22 bases lay between the germline ends. This CDR3 is built from 15 residues. In germline, CDR1 is SQVTM, CDR2 ANQGSEA. This CDR3 reads CSTTGQGGSKETQYF. The CDR3 DNA reads TGCAGCACCACAGGACAGGGAGGGAGTAAAGAGACCCAGTACTTC.

The V and J genes are TRBV28 and TRBJ1-3; 8 positions match TRBD1. Germline values: CDR1 MDHEN, CDR2 SYDVKM. CDR3 length: 13 amino acids. V lost 6 bases to trimming and J lost 7 bases; unmatched junction nucleotides: 5. Here the CDR3 DNA reads TGTGCCAGCAGCTTAGGGACAGGCAACACCATATATTTT. Protein product: CASSLGTGNTIYF. Using reference TRBV28 and TRBJ1-3 for the parts outside the CDR3, the full variable domain is DVKVTQSSRYLVKRTGEKVFLECVQDMDHENMFWYRQDPGLGLRLIYFSYDVKMKEKGDIPEGYSVSREKKERFSLILESASTNQTSMYLCASSLGTGNTIYFGEGSWLTVV.

The V and J genes are TRBV7-2 and TRBJ2-2, with D uncertain. The CDR3 is 12 amino acids. CDR1 is SGHTA and CDR2 is FQGNSA in the germline V gene. V was clipped by 1 base and J by 14 bases, with 11 bases between them. CDR3 residues: CASSLDISKLFF. Here the CDR3 DNA reads TGTGCCAGCAGCTTAGATATAAGCAAACTGTTTTTT.

The rearrangement links TRBV19 to TRBJ1-5, with 10 bases lining up with TRBD1. V gave up 7 bases and J gave up 7 bases; unmatched junction bases: 16. There are 17 residues in the CDR3. Germline CDR1 is LNHDA and CDR2 is SQIVND (reference sequence). The CDR3 nucleotides are TGTGCCAGTACTTACCGCCGGGACAGGGGATTGAGACAGCCCCAGCATTTT. Translating gives CASTYRRDRGLRQPQHF.

The V call is TRBV7-2, the J call TRBJ2-2; 8 bases line up with TRBD1. V shed 3 bases and J 4 bases; nucleotides not matched to a gene: 4. Looked up from germline, CDR1 is SGHTA and CDR2 is FQGNSA. This CDR3 is built from 15 residues. The CDR3 is CASSLDRVGTGELFF. Here the CDR3 DNA reads TGTGCCAGCAGCTTGGACAGGGTGGGCACCGGGGAGCTGTTTTTT.

The table lists this clone with many counts. J is TRBJ1-2 and V is TRBV11-2; D is unclear. Germline V gene sequence: CDR1 SGHAT, CDR2 FQNNGV. The length of the CDR3 is 15 residues. The V end lost 3 bases, the J end lost 4 bases, and 15 bases lay between the germline ends. The CDR3 sequence is CASSFSRGTLYGYTF. CDR3 nucleotide sequence: TGTGCCAGCAGCTTCTCACGGGGTACCCTCTATGGCTACACCTTC. Filled out from reference TRBV11-2 and TRBJ1-2, the complete variable domain reads EAGVAQSPRYKIIEKRQSVAFWCNPISGHATLYWYQQILGQGPKLLIQFQNNGVVDDSQLPKDRFSAERLKGVDSTLKIQPAKLEDSAVYLCASSFSRGTLYGYTFGSGTRLTVV.

The chain combines TRBV7-9 with TRBJ2-2; no reliable D call. This CDR3 has 15 residues. Trimming left V 0 bases short and J 4 bases short, with 9 bases between. Germline V gene data show CDR1 as SEHNR and CDR2 as FQNEAQ (reference sequence). CDR3 coding DNA: TGTGCCAGCAGCTTAGCTCGGCACCCCACCGGGGAGCTGTTTTTT. It is translated as CASSLARHPTGELFF. Full variable domain (remainder filled in from reference TRBV7-9 and TRBJ2-2): DTGVSQNPRHKITKRGQNVTFRCDPISEHNRLYWYRQTLGQGPEFLTYFQNEAQLEKSRLLSDRFSAERPKGSFSTLEIQRTEQGDSAMYLCASSLARHPTGELFFGEGSRLTVL.

The chain recombines TRBV5-1 with TRBJ2-7; 7 bases are shared with TRBD1. The V gene end was trimmed by 7 bases and the J gene end by 4 bases; junction bases not matched to a gene: 11. The CDR3 totals 14 residues. CDR1 and CDR2 (germline): SGHRS, YFSETQ. CDR3 amino acids: CASGEDRAPYEQYF. The CDR3 DNA reads as TGCGCCAGCGGTGAAGACAGGGCCCCTTACGAGCAGTACTTC.